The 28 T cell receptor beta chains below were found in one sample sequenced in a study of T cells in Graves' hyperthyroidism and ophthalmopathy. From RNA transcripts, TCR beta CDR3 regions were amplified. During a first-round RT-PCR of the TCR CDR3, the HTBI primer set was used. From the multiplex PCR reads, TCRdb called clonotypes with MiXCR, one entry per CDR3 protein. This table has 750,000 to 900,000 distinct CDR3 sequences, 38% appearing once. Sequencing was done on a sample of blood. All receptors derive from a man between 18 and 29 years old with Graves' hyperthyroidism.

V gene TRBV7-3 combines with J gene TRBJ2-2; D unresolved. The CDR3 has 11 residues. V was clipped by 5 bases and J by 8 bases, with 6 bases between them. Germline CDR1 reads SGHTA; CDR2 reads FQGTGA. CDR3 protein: CASSQVGELFF. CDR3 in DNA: TGTGCCAGCAGCCAGGTGGGGGAGCTGTTTTTT.

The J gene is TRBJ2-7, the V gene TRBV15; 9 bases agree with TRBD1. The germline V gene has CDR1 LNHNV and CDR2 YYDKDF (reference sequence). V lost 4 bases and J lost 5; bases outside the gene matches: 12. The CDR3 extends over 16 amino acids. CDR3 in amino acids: CATSKGQGSVGDEQYF. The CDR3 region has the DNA TGTGCCACCAGCAAGGGACAGGGCAGTGTGGGGGACGAGCAGTACTTC.

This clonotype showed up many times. CDR3 sequence: CSATNRGHEQYF. The DNA for the CDR3 is TGCAGTGCTACTAACAGGGGGCACGAGCAGTACTTC. The chain carries TRBV20-1 and TRBJ2-7; 9 bases fit TRBD1. Germline V gene sequence: CDR1 DFQATT, CDR2 SNEGSKA (reference sequence). The J segment lost 5 bases and the V segment lost 4 bases, leaving 3 bases of the junction unmatched. This CDR3 spans 12 amino acids.

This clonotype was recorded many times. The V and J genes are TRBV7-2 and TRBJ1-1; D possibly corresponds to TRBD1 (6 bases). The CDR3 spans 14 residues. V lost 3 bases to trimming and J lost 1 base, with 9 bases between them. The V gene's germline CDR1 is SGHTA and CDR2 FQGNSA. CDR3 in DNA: TGTGCCAGCAGCTTCCGGGGGGCGAACACTGAAGCTTTCTTT. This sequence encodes CASSFRGANTEAFF.

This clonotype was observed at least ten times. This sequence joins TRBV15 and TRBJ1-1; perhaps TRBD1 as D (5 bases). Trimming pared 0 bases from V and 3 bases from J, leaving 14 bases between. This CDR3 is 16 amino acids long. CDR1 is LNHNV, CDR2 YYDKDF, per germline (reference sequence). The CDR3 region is CATSRDPFGGDTEAFF. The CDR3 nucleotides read TGTGCCACCAGCAGAGATCCATTTGGGGGGGACACTGAAGCTTTCTTT.

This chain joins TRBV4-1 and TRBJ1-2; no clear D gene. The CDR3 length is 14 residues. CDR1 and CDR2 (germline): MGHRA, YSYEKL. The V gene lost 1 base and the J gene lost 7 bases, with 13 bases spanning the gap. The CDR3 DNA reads TGCGCCAGCAGCCAAGGTAATCTCCCAGGTGGCTACACCTTC. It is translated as CASSQGNLPGGYTF.

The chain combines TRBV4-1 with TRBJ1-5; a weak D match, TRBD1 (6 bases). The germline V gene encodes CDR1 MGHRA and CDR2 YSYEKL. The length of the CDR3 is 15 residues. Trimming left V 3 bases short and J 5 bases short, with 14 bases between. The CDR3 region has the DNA TGCGCCAGCAGCCACGGACAGTTAGCGGATCAGCCCCAGCATTTT. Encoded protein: CASSHGQLADQPQHF.

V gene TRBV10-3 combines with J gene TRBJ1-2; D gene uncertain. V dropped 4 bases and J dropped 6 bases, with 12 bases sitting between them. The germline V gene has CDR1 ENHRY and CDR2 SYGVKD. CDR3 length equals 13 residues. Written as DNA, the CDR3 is TGTGCCATCAGTGGGACCGTCGGAGATGGCTACACCTTC. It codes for CAISGTVGDGYTF.

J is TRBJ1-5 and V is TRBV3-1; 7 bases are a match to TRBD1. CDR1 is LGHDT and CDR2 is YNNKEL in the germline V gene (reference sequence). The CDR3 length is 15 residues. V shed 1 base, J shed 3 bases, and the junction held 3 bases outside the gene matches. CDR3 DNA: TGTGCCAGCAGCCAAGGACAGGGAATCAATCAGCCCCAGCATTTT. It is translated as CASSQGQGINQPQHF. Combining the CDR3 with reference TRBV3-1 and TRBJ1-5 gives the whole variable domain DTAVSQTPKYLVTQMGNDKSIKCEQNLGHDTMYWYKQDSKKFLKIMFSYNNKELIINETVPNRFSPKSPDKAHLNLHINSLELGDSAVYFCASSQGQGINQPQHFGDGTRLSIL.

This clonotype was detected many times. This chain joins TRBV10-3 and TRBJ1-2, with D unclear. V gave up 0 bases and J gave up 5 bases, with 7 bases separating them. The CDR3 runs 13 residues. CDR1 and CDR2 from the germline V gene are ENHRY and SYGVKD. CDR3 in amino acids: CAISESNPYGYTF. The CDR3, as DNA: TGTGCCATCAGTGAGTCGAATCCGTATGGCTACACCTTC.

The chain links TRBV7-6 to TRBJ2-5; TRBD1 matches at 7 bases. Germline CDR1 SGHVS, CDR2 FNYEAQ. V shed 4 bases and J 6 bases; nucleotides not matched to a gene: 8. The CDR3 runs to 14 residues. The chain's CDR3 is CASSSTGNVKTQYF. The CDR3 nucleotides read TGTGCCAGCAGCTCGACAGGGAACGTGAAGACCCAGTACTTC.

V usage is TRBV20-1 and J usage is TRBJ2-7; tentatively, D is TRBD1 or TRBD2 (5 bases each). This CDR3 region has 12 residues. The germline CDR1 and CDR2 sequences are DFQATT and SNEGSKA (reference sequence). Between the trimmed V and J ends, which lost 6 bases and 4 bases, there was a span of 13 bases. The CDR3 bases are TGCAGTGCACGAGCCGAGGGGTACGAGCAGTACTTC. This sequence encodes CSARAEGYEQYF.

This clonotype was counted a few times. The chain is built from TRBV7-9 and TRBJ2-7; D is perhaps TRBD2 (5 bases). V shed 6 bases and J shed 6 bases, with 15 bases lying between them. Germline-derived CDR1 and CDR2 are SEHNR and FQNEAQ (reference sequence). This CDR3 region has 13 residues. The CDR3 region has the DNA TGTGCCAGCAGTTACTTTTTGGCGGGCGAGCAGTACTTC. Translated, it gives CASSYFLAGEQYF.

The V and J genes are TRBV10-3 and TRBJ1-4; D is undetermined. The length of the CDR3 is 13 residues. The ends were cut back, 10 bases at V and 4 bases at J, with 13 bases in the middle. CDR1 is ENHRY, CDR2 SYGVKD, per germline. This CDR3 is CATVGSVNEKLFF. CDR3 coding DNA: TGTGCCACGGTCGGGTCCGTTAATGAAAAACTGTTTTTT.

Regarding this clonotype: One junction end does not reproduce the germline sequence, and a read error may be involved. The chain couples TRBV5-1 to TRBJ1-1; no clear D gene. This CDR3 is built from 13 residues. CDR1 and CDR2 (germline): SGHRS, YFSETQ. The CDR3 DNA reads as TGTGCCAGCAGCTTGGGCAGCCCTTCAGAAGCTTTCTTT. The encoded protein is CASSLGSPSEAFF.

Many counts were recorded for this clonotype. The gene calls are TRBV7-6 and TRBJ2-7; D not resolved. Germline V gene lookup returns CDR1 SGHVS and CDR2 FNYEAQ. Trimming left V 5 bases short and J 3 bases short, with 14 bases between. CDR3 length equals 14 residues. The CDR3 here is CASSHHGPNYEQYF. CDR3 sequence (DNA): TGTGCCAGCAGCCACCACGGACCGAACTACGAGCAGTACTTC.

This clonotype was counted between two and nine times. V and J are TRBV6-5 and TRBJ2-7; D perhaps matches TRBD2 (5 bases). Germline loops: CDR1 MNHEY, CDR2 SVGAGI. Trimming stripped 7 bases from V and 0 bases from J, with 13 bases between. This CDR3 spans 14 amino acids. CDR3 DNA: TGTGCCAGCATGCGGGCAGTGAGCTCCTACGAGCAGTACTTC. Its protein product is CASMRAVSSYEQYF.

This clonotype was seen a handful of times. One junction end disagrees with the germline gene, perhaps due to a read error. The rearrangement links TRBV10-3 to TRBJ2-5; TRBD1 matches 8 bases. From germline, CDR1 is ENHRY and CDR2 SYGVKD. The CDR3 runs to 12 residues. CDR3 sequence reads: CASSWTGSTQYF. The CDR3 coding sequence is TGTGCCAGCAGTTGGACAGGGTCGACCCAGTACTTC.

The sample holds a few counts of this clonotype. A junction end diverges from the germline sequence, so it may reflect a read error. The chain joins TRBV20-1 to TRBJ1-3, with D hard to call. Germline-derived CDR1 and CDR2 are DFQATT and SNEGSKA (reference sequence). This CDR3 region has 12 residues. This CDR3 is CSAEGSGSTIYF. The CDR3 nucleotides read TGCAGTGCTGAGGGATCTGGAAGCACCATATATTTT.

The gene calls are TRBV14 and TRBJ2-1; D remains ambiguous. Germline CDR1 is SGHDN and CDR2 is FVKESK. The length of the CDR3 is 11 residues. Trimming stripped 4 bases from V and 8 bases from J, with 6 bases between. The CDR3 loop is CASSLLYEQFF. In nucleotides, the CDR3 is TGTGCCAGCAGCCTCCTTTATGAGCAGTTCTTC.

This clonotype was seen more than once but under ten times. The CDR3 DNA follows: TGTGCCAGCAGTTACGATCAGGGTCAGGAGTACTTC. Its protein product is CASSYDQGQEYF. The chain couples TRBV6-5 to TRBJ2-7, with a tentative D call TRBD1 (5 bases). The ends were cut back, 2 bases at V and 11 bases at J, with 13 bases in the middle. The germline CDR1 and CDR2 sequences are MNHEY and SVGAGI. The length of the CDR3 is 12 residues.

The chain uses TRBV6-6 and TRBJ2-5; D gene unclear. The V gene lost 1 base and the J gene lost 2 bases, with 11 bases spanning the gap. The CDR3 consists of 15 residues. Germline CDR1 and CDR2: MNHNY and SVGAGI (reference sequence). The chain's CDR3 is CASSYLGPKQETQYF. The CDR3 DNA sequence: TGTGCCAGCAGTTACTTAGGACCCAAACAAGAGACCCAGTACTTC.

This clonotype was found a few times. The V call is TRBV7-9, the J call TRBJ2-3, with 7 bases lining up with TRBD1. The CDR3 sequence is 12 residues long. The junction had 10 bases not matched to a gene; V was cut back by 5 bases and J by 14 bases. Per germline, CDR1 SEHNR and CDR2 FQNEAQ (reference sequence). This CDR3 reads CASSPDRVCRYF. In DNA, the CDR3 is TGTGCCAGCAGCCCTGACAGGGTCTGTCGGTATTTT.

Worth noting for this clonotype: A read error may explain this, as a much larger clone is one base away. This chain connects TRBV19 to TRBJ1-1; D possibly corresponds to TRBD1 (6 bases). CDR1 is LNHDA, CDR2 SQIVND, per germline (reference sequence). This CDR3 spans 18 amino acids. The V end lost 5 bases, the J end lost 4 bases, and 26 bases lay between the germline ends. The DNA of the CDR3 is TGTGCCAGTAGTCTTCTCCCTTTCACAGGGCTACGGAGCACTGAAGCTTTCTTT. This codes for CASSLLPFTGLRSTEAFF.

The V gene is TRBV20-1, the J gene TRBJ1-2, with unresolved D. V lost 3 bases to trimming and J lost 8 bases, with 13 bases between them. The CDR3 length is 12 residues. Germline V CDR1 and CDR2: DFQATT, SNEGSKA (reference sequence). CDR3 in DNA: TGCAGTGCTAGCACTAGCGGGAGGGGCTACACCTTC. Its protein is CSASTSGRGYTF.

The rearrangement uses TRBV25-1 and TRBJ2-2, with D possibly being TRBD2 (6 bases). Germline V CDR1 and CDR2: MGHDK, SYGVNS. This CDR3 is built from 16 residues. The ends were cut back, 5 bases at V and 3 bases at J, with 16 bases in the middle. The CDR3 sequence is CASSWDAGRHTGELFF. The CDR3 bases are TGTGCCAGCAGTTGGGATGCGGGGCGGCACACCGGGGAGCTGTTTTTT. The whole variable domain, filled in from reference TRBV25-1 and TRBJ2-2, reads EADIYQTPRYLVIGTGKKITLECSQTMGHDKMYWYQQDPGMELHLIHYSYGVNSTEKGDLSSESTVSRIRTEHFPLTLESARPSHTSQYLCASSWDAGRHTGELFFGEGSRLTVL.

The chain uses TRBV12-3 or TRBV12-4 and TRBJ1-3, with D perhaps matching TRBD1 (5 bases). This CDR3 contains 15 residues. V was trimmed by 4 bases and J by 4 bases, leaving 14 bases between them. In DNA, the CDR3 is TGTGCCAGCAGTTCGCAGGGTATGTCCGGAAACACCATATATTTT. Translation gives CASSSQGMSGNTIYF.

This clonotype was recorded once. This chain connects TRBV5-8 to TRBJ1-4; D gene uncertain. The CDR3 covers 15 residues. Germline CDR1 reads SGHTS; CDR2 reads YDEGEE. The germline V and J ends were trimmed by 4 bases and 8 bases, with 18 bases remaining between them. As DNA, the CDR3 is TGTGCCAGCAGCGTAGAGGGCCTCCGAGGGGAAAAACTGTTTTTT. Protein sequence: CASSVEGLRGEKLFF.